This TCR beta chain was found in a study of T cells in Graves' hyperthyroidism and ophthalmopathy. This clonotype showed up many times. Its antigen is unidentified. RNA transcripts yielded amplified TCR beta CDR3 regions. First-round RT-PCR with HTBI primers amplified the TCR CDR3 region. TCRdb independently ran MiXCR on the multiplex PCR reads; one entry per CDR3 protein. The sample has 200,000 to 250,000 distinct CDR3 sequences, about 16% seen once. This CDR3 has 13 amino acids. Trimming stripped 6 bases from V and 6 bases from J, with 14 bases between. Findings of the study overall: Expanded thyroid clonotypes (above 0.001) were mostly also found in blood.

Sequenced sample: blood. V usage is TRBV12-3 or TRBV12-4 and J usage is TRBJ1-1; no firm D call. The source is a woman under 30 with Graves' ophthalmopathy. The CDR3 DNA sequence: TGTGCCAGCAGCGACACGCCGCCCGCTGAAGCTTTCTTT. It translates to CASSDTPPAEAFF.